This T cell receptor beta chain was retrieved from a study of CD8+ T cells in alopecia areata listed by TCRdb under 2018. About the investigation overall: The treated patients, all with moderate-to-severe alopecia areata, were enrolled in an open-label pilot trial of oral tofacitinib given at 5 to 10 mg twice daily. RNA came from the PAXgene miRNA kit for fixed scalp, the miRNeasy kit for PBMCs, and the RNeasy kit for mouse skin. Patients received tofacitinib for 6 to 18 months and were then followed off drug for 6 months to check for delayed response and recurrence. Biopsies were taken from tofacitinib-treated patients at baseline and again at 4 and 24 weeks into treatment, and several of those patients also had a later scalp biopsy. Disease severity in treated patients was measured with the SALT score, which quantifies the percentage of affected scalp surface area. Amplification of TCRbeta CDR3 regions was done by immunoSEQ multiplex PCR using 35 Vbeta forward primers and 13 Jbeta reverse primers. To study T cell clonal expansion in alopecia areata, the researchers applied high-throughput TCRbeta sequencing to both the C3H/HeJ mouse model and human patients. Scalp clonality was compared across normal scalp (n=4), patchy alopecia areata scalp (n=8), and alopecia totalis/universalis scalp (n=8). On the human side, TCRbeta sequencing was run on scalp tissue and on sorted CD4+ and CD8+ peripheral blood T cells from healthy controls and from alopecia areata patients with either patchy or totalis/universalis disease. Findings and caveats that apply to the study as a whole: The treated cohort was small, with a single nonresponder, so links between baseline CD8+ expansion and response need larger studies. Scalp TCR repertoire analysis is complicated because resident alphabeta T cells in normal human skin are also sequenced, whereas mouse skin is dominated by gammadelta T cells. Compared with normal scalp, lesional scalp had higher clonality and more expanded CD8+ clones, particularly in alopecia totalis/universalis, a pattern that suggests antigenic drive. Tofacitinib significantly lowered scalp clonality and the number of expanded CD8+ clones among the top 100 scalp clones. Many expanded lesional clones were found to persist in scalp and blood during tofacitinib treatment, and relapse after treatment cessation may be partly explained by this persistence. Shared TCR sequences between patients were less evident than in mice, which may be partly attributable to HLA diversity in the patient population.

Remarks on this clone: What antigen it recognizes has not been identified. Base qualities are not provided; no much larger clone lies one nucleotide away.

The library relied on the immunoSEQ multiplex PCR assay. RNA was extracted from all samples and reverse transcribed into cDNA, which served as template for TCR sequencing. SuperScript III was used to make first-strand cDNA, primed with a 2:1 mix of oligo-dT and random hexamers. A synthetic immune receptor repertoire was used to measure amplification bias, and any remaining bias was corrected computationally. The study's processing was this. Raw reads were preprocessed for error removal, and CDR3 was defined according to IMGT conventions as running from the conserved cysteine to phenylalanine. Clonality was computed as 1 minus the Shannon entropy, with the entropy normalized by log2 of the number of productive unique TCRs. Scalp TCRbeta sequences were cross-referenced with sorted blood CD4 and CD8 repertoires so that the CD4 or CD8 identity of scalp clones could be inferred. TCRdb mirrors the immuneACCESS table, restricted to in-frame sequences. Some clones are absent from its copies; in checked studies, under half trace to an unresolved V gene, and the reason for the others is unknown. That table is the source of V, J and clone size, and D and trimming were worked out from the DNA. Here the sample has about 120,000 clones; 53% occur a single time. Jointly, the top ten make up around 0.44% of the sample.

The germline V gene supplies CDR1 SQVTM and CDR2 ANQGSEA. Its CDR3 holds 13 amino acids, cysteine through phenylalanine. Only the CDR3 region is kept as DNA, spanning 39 bases read in frame from base 1. Between the V and J ends, shortened by 4 bases and 2 bases respectively, the junction contains 11 bases. The sample's time point label, decoded: around 28 days on oral tofacitinib. What this sample's treatment or condition label stands for: oral pan-JAK inhibitor, 5-10 mg twice daily. From alopecia areata patients, peripheral blood was collected along with lesional scalp punch biopsies. After PBMCs were isolated by density centrifugation and stained for CD3, CD4 and CD8, a FACSAria was used to sort CD4+ and CD8+ T cells.

The input for sequencing was CD4+ T cells sorted from blood, taken at week 4, from a patient treated with tofacitinib. The sequence joins TRBV29-1 to TRBJ1-1; the D gene is unclear. The receptor was isolated from a human donor with alopecia areata. The CDR3 has the sequence CSVGWPGNTEAFF. The DNA sequence follows: TGCAGCGTTGGGTGGCCGGGCAACACTGAAGCTTTCTTT. Reference TRBV29-1 and TRBJ1-1 genes cover what lies past the CDR3, so the full variable domain is SAVISQKPSRDICQRGTSLTIQCQVDSQVTMMFWYRQQPGQSLTLIATANQGSEATYESGFVIDKFPISRPNLTFSTLTVSNMSPEDSSIYLCSVGWPGNTEAFFGQGTRLTVV.